This entry lists 15 T cell receptor beta chains sequenced from one sample in a study of response to subunit inactivated influenza vaccine. One entry per CDR3 protein, called by TCRdb with MiXCR from the RT-PCR reads. The sample holds 500,000 to 550,000 distinct CDR3 sequences; under 9% are singletons and the top ten take roughly 13%. The material sequenced was PBMCs from blood, taken less than 30 months after vaccination. The receptors here all came from a man aged 50 to 75 who received an inactivated influenza vaccine.

At least ten counts were recorded for this clonotype. This chain connects TRBV7-9 to TRBJ2-3; TRBD1 aligns across 7 bases. V lost 5 bases to trimming and J lost 0 bases; unmatched junction nucleotides: 5. Germline V gene data show CDR1 as SEHNR and CDR2 as FQNEAQ (reference sequence). This CDR3 is built from 15 residues. The CDR3: CASSTGTASTDTQYF. The CDR3 nucleotides are TGTGCCAGCAGCACCGGGACAGCTAGCACAGATACGCAGTATTTT.

A note on this clonotype: A read error may be the cause here, since a much bigger clone is one base away. The rearrangement uses TRBV15 and TRBJ2-4; TRBD1 agrees at 10 bases. There are 14 residues in the CDR3. Germline CDR1 is LNHNV and CDR2 is YYDKDF (reference sequence). The CDR3: CATSPGTGENIQNF. In DNA form, the CDR3 reads TGTGCCACCAGCCCCGGGACAGGGGAAAACATTCAGAACTTC.

This clonotype occurred a few times. The chain is built from TRBV7-2 and TRBJ2-7; either TRBD1 or TRBD2 may supply D (5 bases each). Per the germline V gene, CDR1 is SGHTA and CDR2 is FQGNSA. There are 13 residues in the CDR3. Trimming cost V 2 bases and J 6 bases, with 11 bases left between them. DNA of the CDR3: TGTGCCAGCAGCTTATCGAGGGGCCGCGAGCAGTACTTC. Protein sequence: CASSLSRGREQYF.

This clonotype was seen a few times. This chain links TRBV15 with TRBJ2-5, with 7 bases that match TRBD1. The CDR3 has 14 residues. J lost 2 bases, V lost 4 bases, and 4 bases had no gene match. The germline V gene has CDR1 LNHNV and CDR2 YYDKDF (reference sequence). CDR3 sequence: CATSKGTAQETQYF. The CDR3 nucleotides are TGTGCCACCAGCAAAGGGACAGCACAAGAGACCCAGTACTTC. The variable domain in full, completed from reference TRBV15 and TRBJ2-5, reads DAMVIQNPRYQVTQFGKPVTLSCSQTLNHNVMYWYQQKSSQAPKLLFHYYDKDFNNEADTPDNFQSRRPNTSFCFLDIRSPGLGDTAMYLCATSKGTAQETQYFGPGTRLLVL.

This clonotype was found many times. The chain carries TRBV7-2 and TRBJ2-5, with D possibly being TRBD1 (6 bases). The germline CDR1 and CDR2 sequences are SGHTA and FQGNSA. V lost 1 base to trimming and J lost 5 bases, with 8 bases between them. The CDR3 is 13 residues long. In DNA form, the CDR3 reads TGTGCCAGCAGCTTAGGCAGGGGCGAGACCCAGTACTTC. Translation gives CASSLGRGETQYF.

This clonotype was seen more than once but under ten times. The J gene is TRBJ1-1, the V gene TRBV7-8; D possibly corresponds to TRBD1 (5 bases). The germline V gene encodes CDR1 SGHVS and CDR2 FQNEAQ. The CDR3 covers 14 residues. V gave up 0 bases and J gave up 6 bases, with 11 bases separating them. The CDR3 sequence: CASSLAGEVAEAFF. In DNA form, the CDR3 reads TGTGCCAGCAGCTTAGCGGGGGAAGTGGCTGAAGCTTTCTTT.

This clonotype has ten or more counts. This rearrangement joins TRBV25-1 to TRBJ2-1; 7 bases match TRBD1. There are 15 residues in the CDR3. J was trimmed by 1 base and V by 3 bases; bases with no gene match: 3. Germline values: CDR1 MGHDK, CDR2 SYGVNS. In DNA, the CDR3 is TGTGCCAGCAGTGAGCTGGGACAGTCCTACAATGAGCAGTTCTTC. Protein product: CASSELGQSYNEQFF. Full variable domain (remainder filled in from reference TRBV25-1 and TRBJ2-1): EADIYQTPRYLVIGTGKKITLECSQTMGHDKMYWYQQDPGMELHLIHYSYGVNSTEKGDLSSESTVSRIRTEHFPLTLESARPSHTSQYLCASSELGQSYNEQFFGPGTRLTVL.

This clonotype was recorded a few times. The gene calls are TRBV20-1 and TRBJ2-3; a weak D match, TRBD2 (5 bases). The V end was cut by 0 bases, the J end by 3 bases, with 13 bases between. Germline CDR1 DFQATT, CDR2 SNEGSKA (reference sequence). The length of the CDR3 is 15 residues. The CDR3 bases are TGCAGTGCTAGAGAGGCCGGACTCGGGACAGATACGCAGTATTTT. Encoded protein: CSAREAGLGTDTQYF.

A few counts support this clonotype. The chain couples TRBV27 to TRBJ1-1, with unresolved D. The germline CDR1 and CDR2 sequences are MNHEY and SMNVEV (reference sequence). V was cut by 0 bases and J by 9 bases, with 14 bases left in between. CDR3 size: 14 residues. CDR3: CASSLSNEPLKAFF. CDR3 nucleotide sequence: TGTGCCAGCAGTTTATCGAACGAGCCATTAAAAGCTTTCTTT.

This clonotype has ten or more counts. The V gene is TRBV28, the J gene TRBJ2-3; D may correspond to TRBD1 or TRBD2 (5 bases each). The V end lost 4 bases, the J end lost 5 bases, and 13 bases lay between the germline ends. CDR3 length: 14 residues. Per germline, CDR1 MDHEN and CDR2 SYDVKM. The CDR3 loop reads CASSSGTYQDTQYF. CDR3 DNA: TGTGCCAGCAGTTCCGGGACGTACCAAGATACGCAGTATTTT.

The sample holds a few counts of this clonotype. The rearrangement links TRBV6-2 or TRBV6-3 to TRBJ1-1; TRBD1 matches 9 bases. The trim removed 4 bases at V and 5 bases at J, leaving 8 bases unmatched. Germline V gene data show CDR1 as MNHEY and CDR2 as SVGEGT. This CDR3 region has 15 residues. In DNA, the CDR3 is TGTGCCAGCAGTTCACCGGGACAGGGAAGGACTGAAGCTTTCTTT. As protein: CASSSPGQGRTEAFF.

V is TRBV12-3 or TRBV12-4 and J is TRBJ2-7; TRBD2 matches 7 bases. The trim removed 3 bases at V and 9 bases at J, leaving 5 bases unmatched. The CDR3 is 12 amino acids. CDR3 sequence reads: CASSLGGSGQYF. The CDR3 DNA reads as TGTGCCAGCAGTTTGGGAGGGTCGGGGCAGTACTTC.

As regards this clonotype: A much larger clone differs by one base, so this may be a read error. The rearrangement joins TRBV10-3 to TRBJ2-7; TRBD1 or TRBD2 may be the D gene (6 bases each). The CDR3 runs 12 residues. Looked up from germline, CDR1 is ENHRY and CDR2 is SYGVKD. CDR3 nucleotides: TGTGCCCTCAGTGAGGGGGGCTACGAGCAGTACTTC. It specifies CALSEGGYEQYF.

Remarks on this clonotype: This may come from a read error, since a much larger clone is one base off. V gene TRBV11-2 combines with J gene TRBJ2-7; D remains ambiguous. This CDR3 contains 13 residues. The V and J ends lost 5 bases and 2 bases respectively, with 10 bases between them. The germline V gene has CDR1 SGHAT and CDR2 FQNNGV. The CDR3 reads CASSMRGAYEQYF. CDR3 sequence (DNA): TGTGCCAGCAGCATGAGAGGAGCCTACGAGCAGTACTTC.

Only a few counts were recorded for this clonotype. The chain is built from TRBV7-2 and TRBJ2-7, with TRBD2 identical over 10 bases. The V segment lost 5 bases and the J segment 4 bases; nucleotides outside the gene matches: 11. The length of the CDR3 is 16 residues. The V gene's germline CDR1 is SGHTA and CDR2 FQGNSA. DNA of the CDR3: TGTGCCAGCAGCCCCTACCGGACTAGCGGATTTTACGAGCAGTACTTC. Amino acids: CASSPYRTSGFYEQYF.